The TCR beta chain described here comes from a study of T cell responses to AZD1222 COVID-19 vaccine. Profiled with immunoSEQ multiplex PCR; TCRdb holds only in-frame clones, not every one. The data contain roughly 110,000 clones, around 90% of them singletons. Only one count was recorded for this clone. The V and J ends lost 6 bases and 1 base respectively, with 12 bases between them. Germline lookup yields CDR1 SNHLY and CDR2 FYNNEI. The CDR3 has 14 amino acids. The sequenced sample was peripheral blood, obtained 28 days after the second AZD1222 dose. The J gene is TRBJ1-1, the V gene TRBV2, with a weak D call TRBD1 (5 bases). This clonotype originated in an adult who received the AZD1222 COVID-19 vaccine. This chain's CDR3 is CASSRQTSNTEAFF. The CDR3 DNA sequence: TGTGCCAGCAGCCGACAGACTTCGAACACTGAAGCTTTCTTT.